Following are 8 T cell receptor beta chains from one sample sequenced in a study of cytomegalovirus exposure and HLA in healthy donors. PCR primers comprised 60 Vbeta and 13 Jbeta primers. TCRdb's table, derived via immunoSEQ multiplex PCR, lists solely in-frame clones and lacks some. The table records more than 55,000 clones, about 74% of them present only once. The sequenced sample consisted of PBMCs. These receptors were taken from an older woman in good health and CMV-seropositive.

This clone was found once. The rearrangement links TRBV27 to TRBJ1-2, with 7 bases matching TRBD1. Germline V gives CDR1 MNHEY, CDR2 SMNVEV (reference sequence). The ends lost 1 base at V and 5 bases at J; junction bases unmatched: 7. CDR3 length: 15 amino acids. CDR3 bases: TGTGCCAGCAGTTTATTCAACGCAGGGGGGTATGGCTACACCTTC. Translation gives CASSLFNAGGYGYTF.

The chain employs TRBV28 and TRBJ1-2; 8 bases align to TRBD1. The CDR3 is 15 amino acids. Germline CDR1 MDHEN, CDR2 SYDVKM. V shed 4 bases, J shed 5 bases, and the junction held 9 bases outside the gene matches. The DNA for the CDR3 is TGTGCCAGCAGTTCCGGGACAGGACCTGTATATGGCTACACCTTC. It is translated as CASSSGTGPVYGYTF.

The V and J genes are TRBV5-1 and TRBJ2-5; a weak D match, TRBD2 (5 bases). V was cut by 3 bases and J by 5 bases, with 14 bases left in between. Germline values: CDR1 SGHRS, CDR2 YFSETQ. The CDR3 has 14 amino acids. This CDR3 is CASSWAIGGETQYF. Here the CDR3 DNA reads TGCGCCAGCAGCTGGGCAATCGGCGGGGAGACCCAGTACTTC.

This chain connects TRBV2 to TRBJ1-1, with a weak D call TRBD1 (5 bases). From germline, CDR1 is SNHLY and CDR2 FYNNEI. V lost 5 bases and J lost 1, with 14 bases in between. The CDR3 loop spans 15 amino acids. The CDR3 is CASSPSIGANTEAFF. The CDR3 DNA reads TGTGCCAGCAGTCCCTCCATAGGGGCGAACACTGAAGCTTTCTTT.

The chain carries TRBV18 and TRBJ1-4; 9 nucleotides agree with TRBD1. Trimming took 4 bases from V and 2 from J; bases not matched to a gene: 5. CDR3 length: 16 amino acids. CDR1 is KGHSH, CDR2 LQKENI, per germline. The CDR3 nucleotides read TGTGCCAGCTCACTGGGACAGGGCATTACTAATGAAAAACTGTTTTTT. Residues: CASSLGQGITNEKLFF.

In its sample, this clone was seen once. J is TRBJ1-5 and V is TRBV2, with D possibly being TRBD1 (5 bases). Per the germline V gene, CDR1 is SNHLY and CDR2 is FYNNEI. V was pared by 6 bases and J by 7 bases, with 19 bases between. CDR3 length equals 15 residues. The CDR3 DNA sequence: TGTGCCAGCAGCAAGGGACTAGCAAAGGGGCAGCCCCAGCATTTT. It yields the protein CASSKGLAKGQPQHF.

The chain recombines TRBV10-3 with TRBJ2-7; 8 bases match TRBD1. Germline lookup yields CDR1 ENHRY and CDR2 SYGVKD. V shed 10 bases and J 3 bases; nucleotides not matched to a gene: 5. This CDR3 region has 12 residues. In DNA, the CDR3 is TGTGCCAGCCAGGGGGCGAACTACGAGCAGTACTTC. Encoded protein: CASQGANYEQYF.

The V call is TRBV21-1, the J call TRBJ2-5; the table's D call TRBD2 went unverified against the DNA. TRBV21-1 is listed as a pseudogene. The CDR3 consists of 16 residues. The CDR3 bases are TGTGCCAGCAGCGAGGGACTAGCGGACAACCAAGAGACCCAGTACTTC. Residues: CASSEGLADNQETQYF.